This entry describes one TCR beta chain. Its antigen is not identified. Germline CDR1 SGHNT, CDR2 YYREEE (reference sequence). The CDR3 sequence is 12 residues long. V lost 2 bases and J 8 bases, leaving 7 bases between the germline ends. This record comes from a study of shared clonotypes between healthy human individuals. Overall study findings and caveats: Represented diversity, genetic and exposure-history alike, was limited by few donors.

Deep-level running was used for the assay. TCRdb's table, derived via immunoSEQ multiplex PCR, lists solely in-frame clones and lacks some. The sample includes some 2.1 million clones, about 94% seen only once; the top ten take around 1.1%. CD45RO-negative, CCR7-positively selected cells formed the naive CD8 fraction, excluding terminally differentiated effector memory CD45RA+ cells. The rearrangement joins TRBV5-4 to TRBJ2-2; D is unresolved. The source of this sequence is a man aged 18 to 30 in good health. The sequencing input was naive CD8+ T cells sorted from blood. CDR3 in amino acids: CASSFLEGELFF. The CDR3 DNA follows: TGTGCCAGCAGCTTTCTGGAAGGGGAGCTGTTTTTT.